This T cell receptor beta chain was recorded in a study of monozygotic twins with inflammatory bowel disease. Per the germline V gene, CDR1 is MDHEN and CDR2 is SYDVKM. The CDR3 extends over 14 amino acids. A total RNA quantity of roughly 3,400 ng went into each TCR library. Each CDR3 protein gets one entry in TCRdb, which reprocessed the 5' RACE reads and gives no DNA. Here the sample table reports approximately 160,000 distinct CDR3 sequences. The V call is TRBV28, the J call TRBJ2-3; absent DNA, TCRdb's TRBD1 call cannot be checked. The TCR sequence derives from a human donor with ulcerative colitis or Crohn's disease, or a healthy co-twin of an affected twin (not recorded which). Sequenced sample: blood. This chain's CDR3 is CASSSLDRLDTQYF.